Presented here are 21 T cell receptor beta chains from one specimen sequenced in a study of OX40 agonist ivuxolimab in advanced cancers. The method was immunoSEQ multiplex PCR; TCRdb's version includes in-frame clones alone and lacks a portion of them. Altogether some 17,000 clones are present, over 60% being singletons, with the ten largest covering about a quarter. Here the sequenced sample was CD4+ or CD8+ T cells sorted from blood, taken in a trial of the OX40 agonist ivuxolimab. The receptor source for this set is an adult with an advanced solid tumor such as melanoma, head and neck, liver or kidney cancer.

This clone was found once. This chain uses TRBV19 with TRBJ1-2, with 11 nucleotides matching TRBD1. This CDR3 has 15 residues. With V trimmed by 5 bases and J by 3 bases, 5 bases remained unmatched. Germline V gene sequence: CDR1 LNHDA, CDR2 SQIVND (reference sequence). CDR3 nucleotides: TGTGCCAGTAGTTGGACAGGGGGCGCACACTATGGCTACACCTTC. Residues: CASSWTGGAHYGYTF.

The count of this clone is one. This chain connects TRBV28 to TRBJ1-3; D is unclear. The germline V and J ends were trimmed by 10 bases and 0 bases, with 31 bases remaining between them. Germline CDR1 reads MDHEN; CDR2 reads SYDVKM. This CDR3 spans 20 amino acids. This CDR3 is CATSLYADFSRQSSGNTIYF. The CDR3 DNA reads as TGTGCCACCAGCCTTTACGCCGATTTTTCCCGGCAGAGCTCTGGAAACACCATATATTTT.

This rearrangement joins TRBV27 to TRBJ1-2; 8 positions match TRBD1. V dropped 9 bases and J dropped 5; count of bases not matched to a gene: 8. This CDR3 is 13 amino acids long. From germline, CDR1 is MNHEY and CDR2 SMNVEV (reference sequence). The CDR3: CASTTGAGYGYTF. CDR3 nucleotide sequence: TGTGCCAGTACGACAGGGGCGGGGTATGGCTACACCTTC.

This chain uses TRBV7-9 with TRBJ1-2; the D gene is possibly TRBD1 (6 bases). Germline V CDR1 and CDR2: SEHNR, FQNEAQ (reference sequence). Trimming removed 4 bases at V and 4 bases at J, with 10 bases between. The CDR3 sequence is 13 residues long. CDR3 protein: CASSSTGSYGYTF. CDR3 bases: TGTGCCAGCAGCTCCACAGGGAGCTATGGCTACACCTTC.

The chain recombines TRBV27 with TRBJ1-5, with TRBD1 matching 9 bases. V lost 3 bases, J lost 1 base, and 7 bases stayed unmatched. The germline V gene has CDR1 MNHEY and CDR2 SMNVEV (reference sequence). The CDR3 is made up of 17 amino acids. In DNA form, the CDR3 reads TGTGCCAGCAGTTTGGGGACAGGGAGGGAAAGCAATCAGCCCCAGCATTTT. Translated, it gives CASSLGTGRESNQPQHF.

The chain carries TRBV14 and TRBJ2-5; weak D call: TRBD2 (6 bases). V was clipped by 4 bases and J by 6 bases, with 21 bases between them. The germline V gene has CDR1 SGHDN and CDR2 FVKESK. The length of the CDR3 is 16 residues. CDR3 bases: TGTGCCAGCAGCCTGACAACTAGCAGGGTCGGGAAGACCCAGTACTTC. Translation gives CASSLTTSRVGKTQYF.

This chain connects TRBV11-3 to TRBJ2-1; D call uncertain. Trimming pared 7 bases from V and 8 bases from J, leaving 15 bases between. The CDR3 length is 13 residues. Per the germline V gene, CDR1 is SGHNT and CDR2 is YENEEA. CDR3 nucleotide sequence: TGTGCCAGCACCCTCCGTGGGTCCCATGAGCAGTTCTTC. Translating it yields CASTLRGSHEQFF.

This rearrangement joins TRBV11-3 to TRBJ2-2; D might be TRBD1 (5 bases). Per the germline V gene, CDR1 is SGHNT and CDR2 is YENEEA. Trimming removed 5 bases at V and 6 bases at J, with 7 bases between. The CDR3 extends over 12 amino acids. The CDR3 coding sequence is TGTGCCAGCAGCACAGGTCCCGGGGAGCTGTTTTTT. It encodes CASSTGPGELFF.

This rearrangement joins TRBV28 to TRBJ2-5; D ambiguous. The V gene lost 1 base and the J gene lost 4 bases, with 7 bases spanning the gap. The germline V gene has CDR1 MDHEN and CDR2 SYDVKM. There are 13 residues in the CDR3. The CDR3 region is CASSLYDGETQYF. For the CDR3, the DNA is TGTGCCAGCAGTTTATATGATGGAGAGACCCAGTACTTC.

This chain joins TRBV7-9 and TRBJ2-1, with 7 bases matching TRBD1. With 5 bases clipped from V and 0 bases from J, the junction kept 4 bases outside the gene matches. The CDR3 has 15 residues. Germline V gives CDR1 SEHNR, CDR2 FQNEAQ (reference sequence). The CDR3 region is CASSAQGLSYNEQFF. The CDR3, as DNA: TGTGCCAGCAGCGCACAGGGGCTCTCCTACAATGAGCAGTTCTTC.

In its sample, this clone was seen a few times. The CDR3 is CASRVIPQTSGFYNEQFF. The DNA of the CDR3 is TGTGCCAGCAGGGTTATCCCTCAAACTAGCGGATTCTACAATGAGCAGTTCTTC. This chain links TRBV7-8 with TRBJ2-1, with 8 nucleotides matching TRBD2. Germline CDR1 SGHVS, CDR2 FQNEAQ. Trimming at V came to 6 bases and at J to 3 bases, leaving 16 bases not matched to a gene. The length of the CDR3 is 18 residues. Variable domain in full (rest from reference TRBV7-8 and TRBJ2-1): GAGVSQSPRYKVAKRGQDVALRCDPISGHVSLFWYQQALGQGPEFLTYFQNEAQLDKSGLPSDRFFAERPEGSVSTLKIQRTQQEDSAVYLCASRVIPQTSGFYNEQFFGPGTRLTVL.

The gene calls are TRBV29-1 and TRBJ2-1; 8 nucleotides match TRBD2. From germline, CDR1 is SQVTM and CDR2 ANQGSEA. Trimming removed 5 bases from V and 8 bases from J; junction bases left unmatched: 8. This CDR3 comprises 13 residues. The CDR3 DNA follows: TGCAGCGTTCCCACGGGGGGGCCGGATGAGCAGTTCTTC. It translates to CSVPTGGPDEQFF.

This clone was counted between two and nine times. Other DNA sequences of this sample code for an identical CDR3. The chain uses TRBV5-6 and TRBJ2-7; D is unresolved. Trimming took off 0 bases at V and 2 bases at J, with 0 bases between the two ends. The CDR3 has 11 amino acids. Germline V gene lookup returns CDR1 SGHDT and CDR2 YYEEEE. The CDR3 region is CASSLAYEQYF. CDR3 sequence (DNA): TGTGCCAGCAGCTTGGCCTACGAGCAGTACTTC. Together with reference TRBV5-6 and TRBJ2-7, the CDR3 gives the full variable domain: DAGVTQSPTHLIKTRGQQVTLRCSPKSGHDTVSWYQQALGQGPQFIFQYYEEEERQRGNFPDRFSGHQFPNYSSELNVNALLLGDSALYLCASSLAYEQYFGPGTRLTVT.

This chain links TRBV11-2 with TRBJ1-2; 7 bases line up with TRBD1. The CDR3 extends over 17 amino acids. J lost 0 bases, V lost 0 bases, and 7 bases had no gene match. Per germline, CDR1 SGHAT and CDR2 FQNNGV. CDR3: CASSLDSRTGSNYGYTF. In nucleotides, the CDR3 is TGTGCCAGCAGCTTAGACTCTCGGACAGGTTCTAACTATGGCTACACCTTC. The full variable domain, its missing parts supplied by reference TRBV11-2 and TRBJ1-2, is EAGVAQSPRYKIIEKRQSVAFWCNPISGHATLYWYQQILGQGPKLLIQFQNNGVVDDSQLPKDRFSAERLKGVDSTLKIQPAKLEDSAVYLCASSLDSRTGSNYGYTFGSGTRLTVV.

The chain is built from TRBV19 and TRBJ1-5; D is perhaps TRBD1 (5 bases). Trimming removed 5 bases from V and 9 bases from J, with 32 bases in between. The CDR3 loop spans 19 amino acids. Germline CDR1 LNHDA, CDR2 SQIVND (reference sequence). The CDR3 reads CASSAALLQVVIGEWPQHF. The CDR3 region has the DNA TGTGCCAGTAGTGCCGCCCTACTACAGGTCGTGATCGGGGAGTGGCCCCAGCATTTT.

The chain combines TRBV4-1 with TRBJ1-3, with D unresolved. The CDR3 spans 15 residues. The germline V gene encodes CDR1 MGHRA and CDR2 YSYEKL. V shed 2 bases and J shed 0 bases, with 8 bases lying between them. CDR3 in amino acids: CASSQLSASGNTIYF. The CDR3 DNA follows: TGCGCCAGCAGCCAATTATCAGCCTCTGGAAACACCATATATTTT.

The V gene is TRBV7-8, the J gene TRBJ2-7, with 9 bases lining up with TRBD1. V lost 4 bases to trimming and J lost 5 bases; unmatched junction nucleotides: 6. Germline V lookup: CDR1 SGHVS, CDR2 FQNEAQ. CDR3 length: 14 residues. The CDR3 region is CASSSLGQGDEQYF. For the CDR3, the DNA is TGTGCCAGCAGCTCGCTGGGACAGGGCGACGAGCAGTACTTC.

In DNA, the CDR3 is TGTGCCAGCAGTGGACTAGCGGGGGGGCCAGATACGCAGTATTTT. It codes for CASSGLAGGPDTQYF. V is TRBV6-1 and J is TRBJ2-3; 14 bases align to TRBD2. CDR1 is MNHNS, CDR2 SASEGT, per germline. The CDR3 sequence is 15 residues long. Trimming cost V 4 bases and J 4 bases; bases outside gene matches: 1.

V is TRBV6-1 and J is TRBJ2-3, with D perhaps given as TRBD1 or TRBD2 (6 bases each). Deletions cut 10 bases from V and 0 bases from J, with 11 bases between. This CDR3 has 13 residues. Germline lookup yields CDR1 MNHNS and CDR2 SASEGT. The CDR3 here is CATIGGSTDTQYF. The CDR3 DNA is TGTGCCACCATCGGGGGCAGCACAGATACGCAGTATTTT.

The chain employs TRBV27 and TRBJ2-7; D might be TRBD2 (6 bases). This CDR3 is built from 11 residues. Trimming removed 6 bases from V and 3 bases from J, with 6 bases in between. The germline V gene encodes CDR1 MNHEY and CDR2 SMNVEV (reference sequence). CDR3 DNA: TGTGCCAGCAGCGGGGGCTACGAGCAGTACTTC. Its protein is CASSGGYEQYF.

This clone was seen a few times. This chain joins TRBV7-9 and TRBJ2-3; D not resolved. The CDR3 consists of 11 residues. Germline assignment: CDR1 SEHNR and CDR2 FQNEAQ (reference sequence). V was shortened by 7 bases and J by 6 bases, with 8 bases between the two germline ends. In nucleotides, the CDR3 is TGTGCCAGCAACCACCCCGATACGCAGTATTTT. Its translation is CASNHPDTQYF. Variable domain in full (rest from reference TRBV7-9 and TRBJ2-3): DTGVSQNPRHKITKRGQNVTFRCDPISEHNRLYWYRQTLGQGPEFLTYFQNEAQLEKSRLLSDRFSAERPKGSFSTLEIQRTEQGDSAMYLCASNHPDTQYFGPGTRLTVL.